These T cell receptor beta chains were read from a single sample in a study of graft-versus-host responses after intestinal transplantation. Their specific antigens are unknown. Repertoires were generated with immunoSEQ multiplex PCR, while TCRdb's copy carries only in-frame clones and drops some. Of about 120,000 clones in the sample, approximately 90% were seen once. Sequences were derived from unstimulated CD4+ T cells sorted from spleen or lymph node cells, sampled before intestinal transplant. All receptors derive from a human donor who received an intestinal transplant. The CDR3 runs from the conserved cysteine through the conserved F or W. D genes are given only for firm matches. Clone size, where shown, is once, few, many, or a class for clones that have expanded.

J	size	V	D	CDR3	DNA
TRBJ2-3	-	TRBV19	TRBD1	CASTMGTGGTDTQYF	TGTGCCAGTACCATGGGGACAGGGGGAACAGATACGCAGTATTTT
TRBJ2-6	-	TRBV5-5	-	CASSLGIHGGISGANVLTF	TGTGCCAGCAGCTTGGGTATCCACGGAGGGATCTCTGGGGCCAACGTCCTGACTTTC
TRBJ2-3	-	TRBV15	TRBD1	CATSRGTGLSDTQYF	TGTGCCACCAGCCGTGGGACAGGGTTGTCAGATACGCAGTATTTT
TRBJ1-4	-	TRBV5-1	TRBD1	CASSWAPGQGATNEKLFF	TGCGCCAGCAGCTGGGCGCCGGGACAGGGTGCAACTAATGAAAAACTGTTTTTT
TRBJ2-3	once	TRBV14	-	CASSQDWATTSTDTQYF	TGTGCCAGCAGCCAAGATTGGGCGACAACTAGCACAGATACGCAGTATTTT
TRBJ2-7	-	TRBV29-1	-	CSPGRGSNEQYF	TGCAGCCCCGGACGGGGTTCCAACGAGCAGTACTTC
TRBJ2-7	few	TRBV4-1	-	CASSRSWGRTYEQYF	TGCGCCAGCAGCCGATCCTGGGGCAGGACCTACGAGCAGTACTTC
TRBJ1-1	-	TRBV5-1	-	CASSLDSTEAFF	TGCGCCAGCAGCCTTGACAGCACTGAAGCTTTCTTT
TRBJ1-2	-	TRBV5-1	TRBD1	CASSLGTGLGYTF	TGCGCCAGCAGCCTCGGGACAGGGCTAGGCTACACCTTC
TRBJ1-4	-	TRBV11-2	-	CASSLGWEEKLFF	TGTGCCAGCAGCTTAGGATGGGAGGAAAAACTGTTTTTT
TRBJ2-6	once	TRBV5-1	TRBD1	CASGYRGSGANVLTF	TGCGCCAGCGGGTACAGGGGGTCTGGGGCCAACGTCCTGACTTTC
TRBJ2-1	-	TRBV5-1	-	CASSIAESPYNEQFF	TGCGCCAGCAGTATAGCGGAATCACCCTACAATGAGCAGTTCTTC
TRBJ1-3	-	TRBV5-1	-	CASSHSNRAGNTIYF	TGCGCCAGCAGCCACAGTAACAGGGCTGGAAACACCATATATTTT
TRBJ2-7	-	TRBV28	TRBD2	CASKLSGFSYEQYF	TGTGCCAGCAAACTTAGCGGGTTTTCCTACGAGCAGTACTTC
TRBJ2-5	-	TRBV4-1	TRBD2	CASAPGLAYETQYF	TGCGCCAGCGCCCCAGGACTAGCTTATGAGACCCAGTACTTC
TRBJ2-1	once	TRBV7-2	-	CASSLYDRPNEQFF	TGTGCCAGCAGCTTATACGACAGACCCAATGAGCAGTTCTTC
TRBJ1-1	-	TRBV2	-	CASSEIGAPTEAFF	TGTGCCAGCAGTGAAATAGGAGCCCCGACTGAAGCTTTCTTT
TRBJ2-3	-	TRBV30	TRBD2	CAWSGLAVTDTQYF	TGTGCCTGGAGTGGACTAGCGGTCACAGATACGCAGTATTTT
TRBJ1-2	-	TRBV28	-	CASSLRSPSHYGYTF	TGTGCCAGCAGTTTGCGGTCTCCCTCGCACTATGGCTACACCTTC
TRBJ1-4	-	TRBV19	-	CASSIGTGVRGSYEKLFF	TGTGCCAGTAGTATAGGAACCGGAGTTCGGGGGTCTTATGAAAAACTGTTTTTT
TRBJ2-3	-	TRBV14	TRBD2	CASSATLAGWDTQYF	TGTGCCAGCAGCGCAACCCTAGCGGGATGGGATACGCAGTATTTT
TRBJ2-2	once	TRBV5-1	-	CASSPYFRQAQKAGELFF	TGCGCCAGCAGCCCATACTTCAGACAGGCCCAAAAGGCCGGGGAGCTGTTTTTT
TRBJ2-2	-	TRBV18	-	CASSNTGGHTGELFF	TGTGCCAGCTCTAACACGGGGGGCCACACCGGGGAGCTGTTTTTT
TRBJ2-5	once	TRBV7-2	TRBD2	CASSLTLAGKETQYF	TGTGCCAGCAGCTTAACTTTAGCGGGGAAAGAGACCCAGTACTTC
TRBJ2-7	once	TRBV18	TRBD2	CASSPRTSGGYEQYF	TGTGCCAGCTCACCACGGACTAGCGGGGGTTACGAGCAGTACTTC
TRBJ1-2	-	TRBV5-6	-	CASSLRGSYGYTF	TGTGCCAGCAGCTTGAGAGGGAGCTATGGCTACACCTTC
TRBJ2-7	few	TRBV5-1	TRBD2	CASSLSGSSYEQYF	TGCGCCAGCAGCTTAAGCGGGAGCTCCTACGAGCAGTACTTC
TRBJ1-5	-	TRBV2	TRBD1	CASSDRGTGVQPQHF	TGTGCCAGCAGTGATCGGGGGACAGGGGTTCAGCCCCAGCATTTT
TRBJ2-1	-	TRBV5-1	TRBD2	CASSTSRLAGGGNEQFF	TGCGCCAGCAGCACGTCTCGACTAGCGGGAGGGGGCAATGAGCAGTTCTTC
TRBJ2-5	-	TRBV4-1	TRBD2	CASSQGGVGTSGVWETQYF	TGCGCCAGCAGCCAAGGGGGCGTTGGGACTAGCGGTGTATGGGAGACCCAGTACTTC
TRBJ2-7	-	TRBV6-6	-	CASSYRQPTYEQYF	TGTGCCAGCAGTTACCGACAGCCCACCTACGAGCAGTACTTC
TRBJ1-3	-	TRBV5-5	-	CASSLAAGARGNTIYF	TGTGCCAGCAGCTTGGCCGCAGGGGCGCGAGGAAACACCATATATTTT
TRBJ2-5	once	TRBV7-2	-	CASSLGPGFKETQYF	TGTGCCAGCAGCTTAGGTCCGGGTTTTAAAGAGACCCAGTACTTC
TRBJ2-3	-	TRBV10-3	-	CAISLDKGTDTQYF	TGTGCCATCAGTCTGGACAAGGGAACTGATACGCAGTATTTT
TRBJ2-2	once	TRBV4-2	-	CASSPQAGELFF	TGTGCCAGCAGCCCCCAGGCCGGGGAGCTGTTTTTT
TRBJ1-1	-	TRBV7-2	-	CASSLPTGNTEAFF	TGTGCCAGCAGCCTTCCGACAGGGAACACTGAAGCTTTCTTT
TRBJ1-2	-	TRBV28	TRBD1	CASSSGGLGYTF	TGTGCCAGCAGTTCAGGGGGCCTTGGCTACACCTTC
TRBJ1-2	once	TRBV5-8	-	CASSLGGNYGYTF	TGTGCCAGCAGCTTGGGCGGCAACTATGGCTACACCTTC
TRBJ2-4	-	TRBV30	-	CAWSVQGNIQYF	TGTGCCTGGAGTGTACAGGGAAACATTCAGTACTTC
TRBJ2-6	once	TRBV28	-	CASSFIRAGANVLTF	TGTGCCAGCAGTTTCATCCGGGCTGGGGCCAACGTCCTGACTTTC
TRBJ1-5	-	TRBV2	-	CASSIDRKNQPQHF	TGTGCCAGCAGCATTGACAGAAAGAATCAGCCCCAGCATTTT
TRBJ2-2	-	TRBV5-5	-	CASSLWQGTVTGELFF	TGTGCCAGCAGCTTGTGGCAGGGTACGGTCACCGGGGAGCTGTTTTTT
TRBJ1-6	once	TRBV7-9	-	CASSLASGVNSPLHF	TGTGCCAGCAGCTTAGCTTCAGGGGTTAATTCACCCCTCCACTTT
TRBJ1-6	few	TRBV7-9	-	CAAGQGNNSPLHF	TGTGCCGCCGGGCAGGGTAATAATTCACCCCTCCACTTT
TRBJ2-3	-	TRBV5-4	-	CASSRTQFTFGTDTQYF	TGTGCCAGCAGCCGAACACAGTTCACCTTCGGCACAGATACGCAGTATTTT
TRBJ2-1	-	TRBV7-3	-	CASSLGGLSYNEQFF	TGTGCCAGCAGCTTGGGGGGGCTATCCTACAATGAGCAGTTCTTC
TRBJ1-5	-	TRBV4-1	TRBD1	CASSQNGQGNQPQHF	TGCGCCAGCAGCCAAAATGGACAGGGCAATCAGCCCCAGCATTTT